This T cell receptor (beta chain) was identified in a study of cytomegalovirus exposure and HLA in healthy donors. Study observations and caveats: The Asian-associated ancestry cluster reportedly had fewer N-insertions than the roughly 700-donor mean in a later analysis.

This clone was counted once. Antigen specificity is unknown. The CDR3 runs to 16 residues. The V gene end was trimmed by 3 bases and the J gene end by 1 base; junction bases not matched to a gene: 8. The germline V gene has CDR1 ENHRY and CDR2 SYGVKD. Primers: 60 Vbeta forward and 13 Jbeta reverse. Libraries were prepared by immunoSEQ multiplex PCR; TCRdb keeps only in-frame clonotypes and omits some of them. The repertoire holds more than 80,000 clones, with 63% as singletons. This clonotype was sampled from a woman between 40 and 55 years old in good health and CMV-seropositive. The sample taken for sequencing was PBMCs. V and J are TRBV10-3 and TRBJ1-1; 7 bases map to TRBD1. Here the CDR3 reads CAISDPGRTGNTEAFF. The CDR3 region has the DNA TGTGCCATCAGTGACCCTGGGCGGACAGGGAACACTGAAGCTTTCTTT.